The clone carrying this T cell receptor beta chain was seen at least ten times. Antigen unknown. CDR1 is LGHDT, CDR2 YNNKEL, per germline (reference sequence). This CDR3 has 12 amino acids. Trimming shortened V by 8 bases and J by 2 bases, and 10 bases separated the two germline ends. The TCR beta CDR3 regions underwent amplification from RNA transcripts. RT-PCR in the first round used HTBI primers; a second-round multiplex PCR followed. TCRdb called the multiplex PCR reads again in MiXCR, with one record for every CDR3 protein. The sample has roughly 420,000 distinct CDR3 sequences, around 21% seen once. This record comes from a study of Graves' ophthalmopathy and Graves' hyperthyroidism. Study-wide results and caveats: Blood also carried most expanded thyroid clonotypes exceeding 0.001 frequency.

PBMCs were density-gradient isolated from around 9.2 ml fresh blood. Material: peripheral blood. This receptor was identified in a woman younger than 35 with stable Graves' hyperthyroidism. This chain links TRBV3-1 with TRBJ2-7, with a tentative D call TRBD1 (5 bases). The CDR3 nucleotides are TGTGCCAGCGGGCAGGGTACCTACGAGCAGTACTTC. Its translation: CASGQGTYEQYF.